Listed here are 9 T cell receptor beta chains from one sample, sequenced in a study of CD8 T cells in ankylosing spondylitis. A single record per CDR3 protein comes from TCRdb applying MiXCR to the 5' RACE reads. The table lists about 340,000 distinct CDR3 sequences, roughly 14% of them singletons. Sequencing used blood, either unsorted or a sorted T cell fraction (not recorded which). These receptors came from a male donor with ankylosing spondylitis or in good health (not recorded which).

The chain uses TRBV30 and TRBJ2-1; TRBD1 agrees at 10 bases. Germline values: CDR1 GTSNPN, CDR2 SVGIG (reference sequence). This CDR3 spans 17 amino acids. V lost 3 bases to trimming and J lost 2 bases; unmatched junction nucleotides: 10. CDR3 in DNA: TGTGCCTGGAGGACTAATAGGACAGGGGGGACCTACAATGAGCAGTTCTTC. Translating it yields CAWRTNRTGGTYNEQFF.

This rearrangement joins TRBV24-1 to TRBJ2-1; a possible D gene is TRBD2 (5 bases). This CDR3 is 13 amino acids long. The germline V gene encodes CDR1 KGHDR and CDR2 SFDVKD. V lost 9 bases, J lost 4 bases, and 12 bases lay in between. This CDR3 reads CATSGEGYNEQFF. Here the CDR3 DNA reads TGTGCCACCTCCGGTGAGGGTTACAATGAGCAGTTCTTC.

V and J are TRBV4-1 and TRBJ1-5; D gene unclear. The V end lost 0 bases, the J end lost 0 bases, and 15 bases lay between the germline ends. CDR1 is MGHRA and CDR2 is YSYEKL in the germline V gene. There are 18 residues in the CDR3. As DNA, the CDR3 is TGCGCCAGCAGCCAAGATCTTGTGGACCGGATTAGCAATCAGCCCCAGCATTTT. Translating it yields CASSQDLVDRISNQPQHF.

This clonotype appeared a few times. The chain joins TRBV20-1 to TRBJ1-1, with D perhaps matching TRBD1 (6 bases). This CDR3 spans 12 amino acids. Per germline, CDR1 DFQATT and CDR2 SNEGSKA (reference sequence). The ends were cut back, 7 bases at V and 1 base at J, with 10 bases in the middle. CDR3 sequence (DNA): TGCAGTGTCGAACAGGGGAACACTGAAGCTTTCTTT. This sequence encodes CSVEQGNTEAFF.

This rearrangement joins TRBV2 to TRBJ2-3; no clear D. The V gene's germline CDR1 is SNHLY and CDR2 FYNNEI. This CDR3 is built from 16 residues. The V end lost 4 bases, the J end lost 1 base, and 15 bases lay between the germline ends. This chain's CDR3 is CASSVAKGSRTDTQYF. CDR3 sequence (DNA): TGTGCCAGCAGTGTCGCGAAGGGCTCGCGCACAGATACGCAGTATTTT.

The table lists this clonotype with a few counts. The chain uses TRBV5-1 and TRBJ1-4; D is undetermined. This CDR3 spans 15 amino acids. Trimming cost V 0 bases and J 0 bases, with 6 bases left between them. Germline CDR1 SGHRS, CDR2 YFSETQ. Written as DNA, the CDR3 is TGCGCCAGCAGCTTGGGGTCACCAACTAATGAAAAACTGTTTTTT. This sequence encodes CASSLGSPTNEKLFF. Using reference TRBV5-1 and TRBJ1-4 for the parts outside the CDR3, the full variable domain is KAGVTQTPRYLIKTRGQQVTLSCSPISGHRSVSWYQQTPGQGLQFLFEYFSETQRNKGNFPGRFSGRQFSNSRSEMNVSTLELGDSALYLCASSLGSPTNEKLFFGSGTQLSVL.

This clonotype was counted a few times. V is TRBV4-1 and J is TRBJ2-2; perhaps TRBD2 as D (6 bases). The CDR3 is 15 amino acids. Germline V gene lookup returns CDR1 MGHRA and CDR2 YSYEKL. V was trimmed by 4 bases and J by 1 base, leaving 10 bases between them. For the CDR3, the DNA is TGCGCCAGCAGCCCCCTGGGGGGGAACACCGGGGAGCTGTTTTTT. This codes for CASSPLGGNTGELFF.

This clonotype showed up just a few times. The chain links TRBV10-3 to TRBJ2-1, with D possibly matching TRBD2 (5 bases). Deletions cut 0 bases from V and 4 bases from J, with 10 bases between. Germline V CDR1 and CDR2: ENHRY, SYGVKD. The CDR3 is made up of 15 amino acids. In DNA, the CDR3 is TGTGCCATCAGTGAGTCGTGGGAGCGGTACAATGAGCAGTTCTTC. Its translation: CAISESWERYNEQFF.

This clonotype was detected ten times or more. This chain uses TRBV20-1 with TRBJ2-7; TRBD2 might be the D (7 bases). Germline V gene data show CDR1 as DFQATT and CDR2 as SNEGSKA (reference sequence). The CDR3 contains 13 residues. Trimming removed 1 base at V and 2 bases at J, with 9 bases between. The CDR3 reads CSARGEGAYEQYF. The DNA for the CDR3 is TGCAGTGCTAGAGGGGAGGGGGCCTACGAGCAGTACTTC.